A single count supports the clone carrying this T cell receptor beta chain. These data originate in a study of T cell changes during pregnancy in multiple sclerosis. TCRdb's copy holds only in-frame clones and misses some; the assay was immunoSEQ multiplex PCR. The repertoire consists of some 80,000 clones, with 80% to 95% occurring once and the leading ten covering approximately 0.93%. The germline V and J ends were trimmed by 6 bases and 2 bases, with 17 bases remaining between them. Germline CDR1 and CDR2: MNHEY and SMNVEV (reference sequence). The CDR3 is 15 amino acids. The sequence was collected from a female donor with multiple sclerosis, enrolled in a pregnancy study. The rearrangement joins TRBV27 to TRBJ2-7, with a tentative D call TRBD2 (6 bases). Sequencing used peripheral blood, obtained in the first trimester of pregnancy. The CDR3 loop is CASRTYSGLTYEQYF. CDR3 DNA sequence: TGTGCCAGCAGAACTTATAGCGGACTAACCTACGAGCAGTACTTC.